Each of the 13 T cell receptor beta chains below was sequenced from the same sample in a study of T cells in narcolepsy. Profiling relied on immunoSEQ multiplex PCR, and the TCRdb table lists in-frame clones only, not all of them. The table includes roughly 20,000 clones, around 86% detected once. Sequencing was carried out using memory (CD45RA-) CD4+ T cells from blood. These receptors all come from a human donor in good health.

V is TRBV6-6 and J is TRBJ1-2; possibly TRBD1 for D (6 bases). This CDR3 comprises 14 residues. Germline CDR1 is MNHNY and CDR2 is SVGAGI (reference sequence). The V end was cut by 6 bases, the J end by 7 bases, with 18 bases between. The CDR3 spells CASRRTDPGAGYTF. The CDR3 DNA sequence: TGTGCCAGCAGAAGGACAGACCCCGGAGCTGGCTACACCTTC.

The chain couples TRBV6-1 to TRBJ2-1, with a possible D match to TRBD2 (7 bases). The CDR3 is 15 residues long. V was shortened by 2 bases and J by 7 bases, with 15 bases between the two germline ends. Germline CDR1 and CDR2: MNHNS and SASEGT. The CDR3 bases are TGTGCCAGCAGTGAAAGGTGGGGGGGCGAGAATGAGCAGTTCTTC. Translated: CASSERWGGENEQFF.

The J gene is TRBJ1-6, the V gene TRBV6-5, with TRBD1 identical over 7 bases. CDR1 is MNHEY and CDR2 is SVGAGI in the germline V gene. Trimming at V came to 6 bases and at J to 6 bases, leaving 8 bases not matched to a gene. CDR3 length: 15 residues. The CDR3 sequence is CASSSNRGPNSPLHF. CDR3 sequence (DNA): TGTGCCAGCAGCTCCAACAGGGGCCCTAATTCACCCCTCCACTTT.

The chain couples TRBV6-1 to TRBJ1-3; D is uncertain. CDR1 and CDR2 from the germline V gene are MNHNS and SASEGT. The CDR3 is 11 amino acids. V was trimmed by 7 bases and J by 2 bases, leaving 3 bases between them. CDR3 residues: CASTTGNTIYF. The CDR3 bases are TGTGCCAGCACTACTGGAAACACCATATATTTT.

The chain employs TRBV28 and TRBJ1-4, with a tentative D call TRBD1 (5 bases). Germline values: CDR1 MDHEN, CDR2 SYDVKM. Between the trimmed V and J ends, which lost 8 bases and 0 bases, there was a span of 16 bases. The CDR3 loop spans 16 amino acids. CDR3 bases: TGTGCCAGCCGGGGGGGAGGGGCTGCAACTAATGAAAAACTGTTTTTT. Translation gives CASRGGGAATNEKLFF.

This chain uses TRBV7-6 with TRBJ1-4; the D gene is possibly TRBD1 (5 bases). The germline CDR1 and CDR2 sequences are SGHVS and FNYEAQ. The V end lost 0 bases, the J end lost 7 bases, and 15 bases lay between the germline ends. This CDR3 comprises 16 residues. CDR3 residues: CASSLASGLGTEKLFF. The CDR3 nucleotides read TGTGCCAGCAGCTTAGCGTCGGGACTGGGGACTGAAAAACTGTTTTTT. Using reference TRBV7-6 and TRBJ1-4 for the parts outside the CDR3, the full variable domain is GAGVSQSPRYKVTKRGQDVALRCDPISGHVSLYWYRQALGQGPEFLTYFNYEAQQDKSGLPNDRFSAERPEGSISTLTIQRTEQRDSAMYRCASSLASGLGTEKLFFGSGTQLSVL.

The chain recombines TRBV7-6 with TRBJ2-1; 9 nucleotides align to TRBD2. Losses at the gene ends were 1 base for V and 4 bases for J; bases not matched to a gene: 2. Germline V gene lookup returns CDR1 SGHVS and CDR2 FNYEAQ. The CDR3 runs to 15 residues. CDR3 residues: CASSLVSGRYNEQFF. The CDR3 nucleotides read TGTGCCAGCAGCTTAGTCAGCGGGAGGTACAATGAGCAGTTCTTC.

The chain has TRBV4-2 and TRBJ2-3; TRBD2 matches at 8 bases. Germline CDR1 and CDR2: LGHNA and YNFKEQ. The CDR3 is 15 amino acids. V was clipped by 5 bases and J by 7 bases; unmatched bases: 11. CDR3 bases: TGTGCCAGCAGCTTGGAATCCCGTAGCGGGAATACGCAGTATTTT. This gives the protein CASSLESRSGNTQYF.

The CDR3 nucleotides are TGTGCCATCAGTGAGGAGTCAGGGGCCACCTACGAGCAGTACTTC. It yields the protein CAISEESGATYEQYF. The chain couples TRBV10-3 to TRBJ2-7, with a possible D match to TRBD1 (6 bases). V lost 2 bases to trimming and J lost 2 bases, with 13 bases between them. Germline CDR1 and CDR2: ENHRY and SYGVKD. The length of the CDR3 is 15 residues.

The V gene is TRBV5-5, the J gene TRBJ2-3; 10 bases are shared with TRBD2. The CDR3 has 17 residues. After removal of 4 bases from V and 0 bases from J, the junction contained 8 bases not matched to a gene. CDR1 and CDR2 from the germline V gene are SGHKS and YYEKEE (reference sequence). CDR3 in amino acids: CASSPTTSGFSTDTQYF. The CDR3, as DNA: TGTGCCAGCAGCCCCACGACTAGCGGGTTTAGCACAGATACGCAGTATTTT. The whole variable domain, remainder taken from reference TRBV5-5 and TRBJ2-3, is DAGVTQSPTHLIKTRGQQVTLRCSPISGHKSVSWYQQVLGQGPQFIFQYYEKEERGRGNFPDRFSARQFPNYSSELNVNALLLGDSALYLCASSPTTSGFSTDTQYFGPGTRLTVL.

V and J are TRBV28 and TRBJ2-4, with unresolved D. Germline lookup yields CDR1 MDHEN and CDR2 SYDVKM. V was shortened by 2 bases and J by 6 bases, with 5 bases between the two germline ends. This CDR3 has 12 amino acids. The CDR3 region is CASSLAVNIQYF. The CDR3 nucleotides read TGTGCCAGCAGTTTAGCGGTAAACATTCAGTACTTC.

The chain joins TRBV27 to TRBJ1-3; D remains unclear. The germline gives CDR1 MNHEY, CDR2 SMNVEV (reference sequence). The CDR3 spans 16 residues. Deletions cut 2 bases from V and 0 bases from J, with 11 bases between. The DNA for the CDR3 is TGTGCCAGCAGTTTAGCGGCGGGGAGCTCTGGAAACACCATATATTTT. It codes for CASSLAAGSSGNTIYF.

The chain joins TRBV9 to TRBJ1-4; D unclear. This CDR3 is 13 amino acids long. V lost 0 bases and J 8 bases, leaving 8 bases between the germline ends. In germline, CDR1 is SGDLS, CDR2 YYNGEE. The chain's CDR3 is CASSVGNGEKLFF. The CDR3 DNA reads as TGTGCCAGCAGCGTAGGGAATGGCGAAAAACTGTTTTTT.